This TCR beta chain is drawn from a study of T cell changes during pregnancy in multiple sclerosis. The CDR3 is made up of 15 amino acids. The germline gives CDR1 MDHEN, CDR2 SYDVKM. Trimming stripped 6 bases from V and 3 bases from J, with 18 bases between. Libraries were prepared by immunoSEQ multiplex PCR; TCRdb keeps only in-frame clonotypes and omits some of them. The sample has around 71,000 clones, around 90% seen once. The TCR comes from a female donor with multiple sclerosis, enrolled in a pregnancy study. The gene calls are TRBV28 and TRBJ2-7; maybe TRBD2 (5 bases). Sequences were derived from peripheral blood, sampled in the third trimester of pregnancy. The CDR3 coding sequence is TGTGCCAGCAGCCCCGCGGGCCGAACCATCTACGAGCAGTACTTC. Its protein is CASSPAGRTIYEQYF.